A selection of T cell receptor beta chains follows, all from one sample in a study of technical replicates of blood from a handful of donors. Some clones are missing from TCRdb's copy, which holds only in-frame ones; the method was immunoSEQ multiplex PCR. The profile covers around 86,000 clones, with about 97% appearing a single time and 0.2% taken by the ten largest. The sequenced sample was T cells isolated from PBMCs. The receptors originated from a human donor in good health. CDR3s include the opening cysteine and the closing phenylalanine or tryptophan. D genes are given only for firm matches. Clone size appears in some rows only: once, few, many, or a class for an expanded clone.

size: -; length: 15; D: -; J: TRBJ1-1; V: TRBV6-1; CDR3: CASSEHEGVITEAFF; DNA: TGTGCCAGCAGTGAACACGAGGGGGTTATCACTGAAGCTTTCTTT
size: -; length: 14; D: -; J: TRBJ2-1; V: TRBV28; CDR3: CAARLGSSYNEQFF; DNA: TGTGCCGCTCGACTTGGTAGCTCCTACAATGAGCAGTTCTTC
size: -; length: 14; D: TRBD2; J: TRBJ2-1; V: TRBV27; CDR3: CASRGLASYNEQFF; DNA: TGTGCCAGCAGGGGACTAGCGTCCTACAATGAGCAGTTCTTC
size: -; length: 14; D: -; J: TRBJ1-2; V: TRBV6-5; CDR3: CASSYQSLNYGYTF; DNA: TGTGCCAGCAGTTACCAAAGCCTTAACTATGGCTACACCTTC
size: -; length: 14; D: TRBD2; J: TRBJ2-2; V: TRBV10-1; CDR3: CASSELAGAGELFF; DNA: TGCGCCAGCAGTGAGTTAGCGGGGGCCGGGGAGCTGTTTTTT
size: once; length: 15; D: -; J: TRBJ2-1; V: TRBV18; CDR3: CASSPNPSSYNEQFF; DNA: TGTGCCAGCTCACCCAATCCGAGCTCCTACAATGAGCAGTTCTTC
size: -; length: 17; D: -; J: TRBJ2-2; V: TRBV9; CDR3: CASSVAEQGVGTGELFF; DNA: TGTGCCAGCAGCGTCGCGGAACAGGGAGTAGGCACCGGGGAGCTGTTTTTT
size: -; length: 19; D: TRBD2; J: TRBJ2-7; V: TRBV14; CDR3: CASSQFKGTSGSSSYEQYF; DNA: TGTGCCAGCAGCCAATTCAAGGGGACTAGCGGGTCTAGTTCCTACGAGCAGTACTTC
size: -; length: 15; D: TRBD2; J: TRBJ2-7; V: TRBV5-1; CDR3: CASSPAAGSTYEQYF; DNA: TGCGCCAGCAGCCCGGCAGCGGGGTCCACCTACGAGCAGTACTTC
size: -; length: 13; D: -; J: TRBJ1-1; V: TRBV19; CDR3: CASSIPAGAEAFF; DNA: TGTGCCAGTAGTATCCCCGCAGGGGCTGAAGCTTTCTTT
size: once; length: 13; D: TRBD1; J: TRBJ1-1; V: TRBV4-1; CDR3: CASSVTGGTEAFF; DNA: TGCGCCAGCAGTGTCACAGGGGGGACTGAAGCTTTCTTT
size: -; length: 13; D: TRBD1; J: TRBJ2-7; V: TRBV5-1; CDR3: CASSRDSNYEQYF; DNA: TGCGCCAGCAGCAGGGACAGCAATTACGAGCAGTACTTC
size: -; length: 15; D: TRBD1; J: TRBJ2-3; V: TRBV7-9; CDR3: CASSSGQVARDTQYF; DNA: TGTGCCAGCAGCTCCGGACAGGTGGCCCGGGATACGCAGTATTTT
size: once; length: 14; D: TRBD1; J: TRBJ1-1; V: TRBV5-1; CDR3: CASSLAGGDTEAFF; DNA: TGCGCCAGCAGCTTGGCAGGGGGAGACACTGAAGCTTTCTTT
size: -; length: 11; D: -; J: TRBJ2-5; V: TRBV20-1; CDR3: CSARGAKTQYF; DNA: TGCAGTGCTAGAGGGGCGAAGACCCAGTACTTC
size: -; length: 17; D: -; J: TRBJ1-1; V: TRBV13; CDR3: CASSRVLDEGPNTEAFF; DNA: TGTGCCAGCAGCCGCGTATTAGATGAGGGTCCGAACACTGAAGCTTTCTTT
size: -; length: 12; D: -; J: TRBJ1-1; V: TRBV6-5; CDR3: CASRLIGMEAFF; DNA: TGTGCCAGCAGGCTAATCGGGATGGAAGCTTTCTTT
size: -; length: 17; D: TRBD1; J: TRBJ2-7; V: TRBV7-2; CDR3: CASSLPGYGTGDYEQYF; DNA: TGTGCCAGCAGCCTACCCGGCTACGGGACAGGGGACTACGAGCAGTACTTC
size: -; length: 15; D: TRBD2; J: TRBJ2-1; V: TRBV10-1; CDR3: CASSLGTSGVNEQFF; DNA: TGCGCCAGCAGTCTTGGGACTAGCGGGGTCAATGAGCAGTTCTTC
size: -; length: 15; D: -; J: TRBJ2-1; V: TRBV4-1; CDR3: CASRRQTDSYNEQFF; DNA: TGCGCCAGCAGGCGGCAGACAGACTCCTACAATGAGCAGTTCTTC
size: -; length: 17; D: -; J: TRBJ1-2; V: TRBV7-2; CDR3: CASSLLDSFYRSRGYTF; DNA: TGTGCCAGCAGCTTATTGGACTCGTTTTACCGATCGAGAGGCTACACCTTC
size: -; length: 15; D: TRBD2; J: TRBJ2-1; V: TRBV5-1; CDR3: CASSSLAGSANEQFF; DNA: TGCGCCAGCAGCTCGCTAGCGGGAAGTGCCAATGAGCAGTTCTTC
size: -; length: 14; D: -; J: TRBJ2-7; V: TRBV30; CDR3: CAWSVLTDQYEQYF; DNA: TGTGCCTGGAGTGTACTGACAGATCAATACGAGCAGTACTTC
size: -; length: 12; D: -; J: TRBJ2-7; V: TRBV30; CDR3: CAWMRVSYEQYF; DNA: TGTGCCTGGATGAGAGTATCCTACGAGCAGTACTTC
size: -; length: 13; D: TRBD1; J: TRBJ1-2; V: TRBV2; CDR3: CASSAGTVYGYTF; DNA: TGTGCCAGCAGTGCCGGGACAGTCTATGGCTACACCTTC
size: -; length: 15; D: TRBD1; J: TRBJ1-1; V: TRBV6-5; CDR3: CASSSYRGPYTEAFF; DNA: TGTGCCAGCAGTTCTTACAGGGGGCCTTACACTGAAGCTTTCTTT
size: -; length: 14; D: TRBD1; J: TRBJ1-1; V: TRBV5-1; CDR3: CASMRTGIDTEAFF; DNA: TGCGCCAGCATGAGGACAGGAATAGACACTGAAGCTTTCTTT
size: -; length: 14; D: -; J: TRBJ1-1; V: TRBV7-2; CDR3: CASSLEAVNTEAFF; DNA: TGTGCCAGCAGCTTAGAAGCGGTGAACACTGAAGCTTTCTTT
size: -; length: 12; D: -; J: TRBJ2-7; V: TRBV11-2; CDR3: CASSTQLGGVDF; DNA: TGTGCCAGCAGCACACAGTTAGGAGGTGTAGACTTC
size: -; length: 14; D: -; J: TRBJ2-1; V: TRBV29-1; CDR3: CSAFDLGPRNEQFF; DNA: TGCAGCGCCTTTGACTTGGGGCCAAGGAATGAGCAGTTCTTC
size: -; length: 16; D: -; J: TRBJ1-2; V: TRBV27; CDR3: CASSLFPGPSNYGYTF; DNA: TGTGCCAGCAGTTTATTCCCAGGGCCTTCTAACTATGGCTACACCTTC
size: -; length: 15; D: -; J: TRBJ1-2; V: TRBV25-1; CDR3: CASSWTDKKNYGYTF; DNA: TGTGCCAGCAGTTGGACAGATAAAAAGAACTATGGCTACACCTTC
size: -; length: 14; D: TRBD1; J: TRBJ1-1; V: TRBV5-4; CDR3: CASSIRQGSGEAFF; DNA: TGTGCCAGCAGCATACGACAGGGTTCTGGTGAAGCTTTCTTT
size: -; length: 12; D: TRBD1; J: TRBJ2-1; V: TRBV10-3; CDR3: CATSTGGYEQFF; DNA: TGTGCCACCAGTACAGGGGGCTATGAGCAGTTCTTC
size: -; length: 16; D: TRBD2; J: TRBJ2-5; V: TRBV10-1; CDR3: CASSGTGLAGQETQYF; DNA: TGCGCCAGCAGTGGGACTGGACTAGCGGGACAAGAGACCCAGTACTTC
size: -; length: 18; D: -; J: TRBJ2-3; V: TRBV15; CDR3: CATSREQASLYTADTQYF; DNA: TGTGCCACCAGCAGAGAACAGGCCTCACTTTACACAGCAGATACGCAGTATTTT
size: -; length: 14; D: TRBD1; J: TRBJ2-5; V: TRBV6-1; CDR3: CASSDTGGVETQYF; DNA: TGTGCCAGCAGTGATACAGGGGGCGTAGAGACCCAGTACTTC
size: few; length: 14; D: TRBD1; J: TRBJ1-6; V: TRBV9; CDR3: CASSVVQGGSPLHF; DNA: TGTGCCAGCAGCGTAGTACAGGGGGGGTCACCCCTCCACTTT
size: -; length: 12; D: -; J: TRBJ1-1; V: TRBV13; CDR3: CASSPGGGKAFF; DNA: TGTGCCAGCAGCCCAGGTGGGGGGAAGGCTTTCTTT
size: -; length: 20; D: TRBD1; J: TRBJ2-7; V: TRBV13; CDR3: CASSFKPGSPGQGFFYEQYF; DNA: TGTGCCAGCAGCTTCAAGCCGGGATCTCCGGGACAGGGGTTTTTCTACGAGCAGTACTTC